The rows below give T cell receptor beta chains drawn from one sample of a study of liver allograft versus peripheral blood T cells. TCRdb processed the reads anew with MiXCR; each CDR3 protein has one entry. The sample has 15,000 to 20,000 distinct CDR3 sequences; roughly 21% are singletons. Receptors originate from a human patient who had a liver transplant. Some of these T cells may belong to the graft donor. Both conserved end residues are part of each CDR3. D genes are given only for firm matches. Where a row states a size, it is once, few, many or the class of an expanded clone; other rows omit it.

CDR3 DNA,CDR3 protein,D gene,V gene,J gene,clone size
TGCAGCGTTAGTCCCTCTTCCTCCTACGAGCAGTACTTC,CSVSPSSSYEQYF,NA,TRBV29-1,TRBJ2-7,many
TGTGCCAGCAGGTACAACGGTGCTAGCACAGATACGCAGTATTTT,CASRYNGASTDTQYF,NA,TRBV6-5,TRBJ2-3,few
TGTGCCAGCAGTTTCCCTTGGCAGGGGGGCTTGAACACTGAAGCTTTCTTT,CASSFPWQGGLNTEAFF,TRBD1,TRBV28,TRBJ1-1,few
TGTGCCAGCAGCGCTACAGGGGGCAAATCCTACGAGCAGTACTTC,CASSATGGKSYEQYF,TRBD1,TRBV7-2,TRBJ2-7,few
TGTGCCAGCAGCAAGGGCGGGGAAGTCTACGAGCAGTACTTC,CASSKGGEVYEQYF,NA,TRBV5-5,TRBJ2-7,NA
TGTGCCAGCAGCACTGGGACAGGGTATGCCGGGGAGCTGTTTTTT,CASSTGTGYAGELFF,TRBD1,TRBV7-9,TRBJ2-2,medium-sized
TGTGCCAGCAGTTACTCCTTTCGGGTCAGGTATAGCAATCAGCCCCAGCATTTT,CASSYSFRVRYSNQPQHF,NA,TRBV6-6,TRBJ1-5,once
TGTGCCACCAGCACAAGACGACAGACTAGCACAGATACGCAGTATTTT,CATSTRRQTSTDTQYF,NA,TRBV15,TRBJ2-3,few
TGTGCCACATTGGCGCAGGGATATGAAAAACTGTTTTTT,CATLAQGYEKLFF,NA,TRBV28,TRBJ1-4,few
TGTGCCACCAAGGCCGGGACAAGTAATCAGCCCCAGCATTTT,CATKAGTSNQPQHF,NA,TRBV15,TRBJ1-5,NA
TGTGCCAGCAGTTCCCGGGACAACCCCTACAATGAGCAGTTCTTC,CASSSRDNPYNEQFF,NA,TRBV6-6,TRBJ2-1,NA
TGTGCCAGCAGCTTAGTGTATGGGGACACCTCTGGAAACACCATATATTTT,CASSLVYGDTSGNTIYF,NA,TRBV7-9,TRBJ1-3,NA
TGTGCCAGCAGTCTCTCAAATGGAAAACTGTTTTTT,CASSLSNGKLFF,NA,TRBV12-3/TRBV12-4,TRBJ1-4,NA
TGTGCCACCAGCAGGGCGGTTGGCAGAAATACCGGGGAGCTGTTTTTT,CATSRAVGRNTGELFF,NA,TRBV15,TRBJ2-2,NA
TGTGCCAGCAGCTTTAATCCACGACAGGGGGCAGACGAAGCAGATACGCAGTATTTT,CASSFNPRQGADEADTQYF,TRBD1,TRBV7-9,TRBJ2-3,once
TGTGCCAGCAGTTACGACGTTTTTTCTAGCGAGCAGTACTTC,CASSYDVFSSEQYF,NA,TRBV6-2/TRBV6-3,TRBJ2-7,NA
TGTGCCAGCAGGACAGGGGCTGGCACTGAAGCTTTCTTT,CASRTGAGTEAFF,TRBD1,TRBV6-2/TRBV6-3,TRBJ1-1,many
TGTGCCAGCACGTGGGAGGGTTGCCAGCCCCAGCATTTT,CASTWEGCQPQHF,NA,TRBV6-2/TRBV6-3,TRBJ1-5,few
TGTGCCATCACCCCTGGGACCGGGGAGCTGTTTTTT,CAITPGTGELFF,NA,TRBV10-3,TRBJ2-2,medium-sized
TGTGCCATCACCGAGAGGGGTGCTGGGGCCAACGTCCTGACTTTC,CAITERGAGANVLTF,NA,TRBV10-3,TRBJ2-6,medium-sized
TGTGCCAGCAGCTTTGCAGGGTCTAATGAAAAACTGTTTTTT,CASSFAGSNEKLFF,NA,TRBV5-6,TRBJ1-4,NA
TGTGCCAGCAGCCCCTTTGGGGGTGGTGAAGCTTTCTTT,CASSPFGGGEAFF,NA,TRBV14,TRBJ1-1,few
TGTGCCAGCAGTTACCCCGGTGGTGGAGCCTATGGCTACACCTTC,CASSYPGGGAYGYTF,NA,TRBV6-2/TRBV6-3,TRBJ1-2,many
TGTGCCAGCAGCTCACCCAGGGGGGCCTACGAGCAGTACTTC,CASSSPRGAYEQYF,NA,TRBV11-2,TRBJ2-7,NA
TGTGCCAGCAGTCCCACAGCAGGACCGCTTAATTCACCCCTCCACTTT,CASSPTAGPLNSPLHF,NA,TRBV27,TRBJ1-6,NA
TGTGCCAGCTCACCGGACAACCCAACTGAAGCTTTCTTT,CASSPDNPTEAFF,NA,TRBV18,TRBJ1-1,medium-sized
TGTGCCAGCAGCTTCGGGCTGGCTGGGGCCAACGTCCTGACTTTC,CASSFGLAGANVLTF,NA,TRBV7-3,TRBJ2-6,many
TGTGCCAGCAGTAGTCCCGGGAGATACAATGAGCAGTTCTTC,CASSSPGRYNEQFF,NA,TRBV28,TRBJ2-1,few
TGTGCCAGCAGTTACGTTAGGTTCGCTAGCGGAACCTTAGGCGGACCAGGGGGTCAAGAGACCCAGTACTTC,CASSYVRFASGTLGGPGGQETQYF,NA,TRBV6-6,TRBJ2-5,NA
TGTGCCAGCATTGAGGGCGCCGAGGACACCATATATTTT,CASIEGAEDTIYF,NA,TRBV28,TRBJ1-3,few
TGTGCCAGCAGCCTGGGACTAGCGACGAACACCGGGGAGCTGTTTTTT,CASSLGLATNTGELFF,TRBD2,TRBV11-3,TRBJ2-2,NA
TGTGCCATCAGTGAACTAGCGGGGCATAGCACAGATACGCAGTATTTT,CAISELAGHSTDTQYF,TRBD2,TRBV10-3,TRBJ2-3,many
TGTGCCAGTAGTATGTACGTCGACAGGGGAGTTTGGGCCCTCCACTTT,CASSMYVDRGVWALHF,TRBD1,TRBV19,TRBJ1-6,many
TGTGCCAGCAGCTCCGACTATCAGGGGGCCGCTACCAATGGCTACACCTTC,CASSSDYQGAATNGYTF,TRBD1,TRBV7-2,TRBJ1-2,medium-sized
TGTGCCAGCAGTCCGGGACATCTGACTACGGAGACCCAGTACTTC,CASSPGHLTTETQYF,NA,TRBV27,TRBJ2-5,many
TGTGCCAGCAGCTTAGGCAGGGACGGGGGCTACACCTTC,CASSLGRDGGYTF,NA,TRBV7-3,TRBJ1-2,NA
TGCAGTGCTAGTCGGGGGGATTTATGGGGCGAGCAGTACTTC,CSASRGDLWGEQYF,TRBD2,TRBV20-1,TRBJ2-7,NA
TGTGCCACAGAAGCGACCACCGGGGAGCTGTTTTTT,CATEATTGELFF,NA,TRBV6-5,TRBJ2-2,many
TGTGCCAGCAGCACGCGCAGGGGAGCAACTAATGAAAAACTGTTTTTT,CASSTRRGATNEKLFF,NA,TRBV7-9,TRBJ1-4,NA
TGTGCCAGCAGATCGGCGATAGGTGCGTCGCGCCTCCACTTT,CASRSAIGASRLHF,NA,TRBV6-5,TRBJ1-6,NA
TGCAGCGTGACCAGGGGCGGGAACACTGAAGCTTTCTTT,CSVTRGGNTEAFF,NA,TRBV29-1,TRBJ1-1,medium-sized
TGTGCCAGTAGTACTCCGGGACAGGGCAGCTACGAGCAGTACTTC,CASSTPGQGSYEQYF,TRBD1,TRBV19,TRBJ2-7,many
TGTGCCACCAGCAGCGTTCCTGGGGCCAACGTCCTGACTTTC,CATSSVPGANVLTF,NA,TRBV15,TRBJ2-6,medium-sized
TGTGCCAGTAGTATACGGCAGGGGGCAGGCCAGCCCCAGCATTTT,CASSIRQGAGQPQHF,TRBD1,TRBV19,TRBJ1-5,NA
TGTGCCAGCAGCACTTTTACAGGGACTGAAGCTTTCTTT,CASSTFTGTEAFF,NA,TRBV7-2,TRBJ1-1,medium-sized
TGTGCCAGCAGCCTCCGGGACAGGGGTGAATCACCCCTCCACTTT,CASSLRDRGESPLHF,TRBD1,TRBV14,TRBJ1-6,NA
TGTGCCAGCAGTTTGACCCCCTTCTCTGGGGCCAACGTCCTGACTTTC,CASSLTPFSGANVLTF,NA,TRBV28,TRBJ2-6,NA
TGTGCCAGCAGCCCGATCGCCAGAACTAATGGCTACACCTTC,CASSPIARTNGYTF,NA,TRBV7-2,TRBJ1-2,medium-sized
TGTGCCAGTAGCTCCGGGACAGACAACTGTGGCTACACCTTC,CASSSGTDNCGYTF,TRBD1,TRBV19,TRBJ1-2,NA
TGTGCCAGCAGTCTGGGACAGCACACCATGAACACTGAAGCTTTCTTT,CASSLGQHTMNTEAFF,TRBD1,TRBV12-3/TRBV12-4,TRBJ1-1,once
TGTGCCAGCAGACCCGAAGGACAGGGGGCCTCCTACGAGCAGTACTTC,CASRPEGQGASYEQYF,TRBD1,TRBV6-2/TRBV6-3,TRBJ2-7,NA
TGTGCCAGCATCTTGGCTGGACAGCGGAATTCACCCCTCCACTTT,CASILAGQRNSPLHF,NA,TRBV5-5,TRBJ1-6,NA
TGTGCCAGCAGTCGTAGGGCCCCTCACTCCTACGAGCAGTACTTC,CASSRRAPHSYEQYF,NA,TRBV27,TRBJ2-7,few
TGTGCCAGCAGCTTGCTAAATCAGCCCCAGCATTTT,CASSLLNQPQHF,NA,TRBV7-2,TRBJ1-5,few
TGTGCCAGCAGTTACGGGGGACAGGGGCGCGACATTCAGTACTTC,CASSYGGQGRDIQYF,TRBD1,TRBV6-6,TRBJ2-4,NA
TGTGCCAGCTCACCAGCCGGGACAGGAAACAATGAGCAGTTCTTC,CASSPAGTGNNEQFF,TRBD1,TRBV18,TRBJ2-1,medium-sized
TGCAGTGCTTCTATGGGCAGTAACACTGAAGCTTTCTTT,CSASMGSNTEAFF,NA,TRBV20-1,TRBJ1-1,few